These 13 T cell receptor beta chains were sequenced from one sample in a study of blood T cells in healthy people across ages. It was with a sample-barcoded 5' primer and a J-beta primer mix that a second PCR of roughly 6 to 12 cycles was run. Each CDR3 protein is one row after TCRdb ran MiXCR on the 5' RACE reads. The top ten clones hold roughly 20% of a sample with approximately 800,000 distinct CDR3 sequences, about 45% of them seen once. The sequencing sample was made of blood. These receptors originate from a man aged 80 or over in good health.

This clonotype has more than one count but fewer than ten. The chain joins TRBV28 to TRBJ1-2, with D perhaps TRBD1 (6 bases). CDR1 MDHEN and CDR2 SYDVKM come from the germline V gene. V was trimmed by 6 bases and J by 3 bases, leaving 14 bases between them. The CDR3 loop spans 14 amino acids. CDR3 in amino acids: CASRHHRTDYGYTF. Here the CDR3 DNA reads TGTGCCAGCAGACACCACCGGACAGACTATGGCTACACCTTC.

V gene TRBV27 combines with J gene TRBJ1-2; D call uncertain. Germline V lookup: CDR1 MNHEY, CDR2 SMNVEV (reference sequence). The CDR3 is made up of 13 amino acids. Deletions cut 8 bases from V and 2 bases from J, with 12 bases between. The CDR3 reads CASSPVGNYGYTF. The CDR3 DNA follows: TGTGCCAGCTCCCCAGTTGGGAACTATGGCTACACCTTC.

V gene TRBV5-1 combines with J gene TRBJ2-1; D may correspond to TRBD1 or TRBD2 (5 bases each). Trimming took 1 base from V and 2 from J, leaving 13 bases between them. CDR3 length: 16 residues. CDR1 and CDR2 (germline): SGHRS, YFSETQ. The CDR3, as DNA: TGCGCCAGCAGCTTGACCGGGGCCTGGGCCTACAATGAGCAGTTCTTC. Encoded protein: CASSLTGAWAYNEQFF.

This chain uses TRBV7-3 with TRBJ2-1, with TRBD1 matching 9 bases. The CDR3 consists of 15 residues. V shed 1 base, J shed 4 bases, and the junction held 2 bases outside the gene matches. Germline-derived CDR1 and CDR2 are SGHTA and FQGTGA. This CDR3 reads CASSLMGTGYNEQFF. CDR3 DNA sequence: TGTGCCAGCAGCTTAATGGGGACAGGGTACAATGAGCAGTTCTTC.

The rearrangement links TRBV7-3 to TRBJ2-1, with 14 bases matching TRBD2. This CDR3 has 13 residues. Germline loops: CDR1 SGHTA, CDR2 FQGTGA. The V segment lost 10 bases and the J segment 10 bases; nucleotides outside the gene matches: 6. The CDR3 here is CATGLAGGREQFF. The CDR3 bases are TGTGCCACTGGACTAGCGGGAGGTCGAGAGCAGTTCTTC.

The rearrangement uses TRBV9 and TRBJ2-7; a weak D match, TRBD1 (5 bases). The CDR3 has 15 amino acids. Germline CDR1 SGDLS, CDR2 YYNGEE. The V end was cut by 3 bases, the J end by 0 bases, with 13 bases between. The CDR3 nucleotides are TGTGCCAGCAGCGCCGGACACCTAAGCTCCTACGAGCAGTACTTC. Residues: CASSAGHLSSYEQYF.

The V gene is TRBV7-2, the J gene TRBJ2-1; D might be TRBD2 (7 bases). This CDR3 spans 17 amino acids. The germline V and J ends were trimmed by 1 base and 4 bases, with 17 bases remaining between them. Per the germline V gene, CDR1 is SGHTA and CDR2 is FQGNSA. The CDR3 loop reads CASSLVGGAPSYNEQFF. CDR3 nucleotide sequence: TGTGCCAGCAGCTTAGTTGGGGGGGCGCCTTCTTACAATGAGCAGTTCTTC.

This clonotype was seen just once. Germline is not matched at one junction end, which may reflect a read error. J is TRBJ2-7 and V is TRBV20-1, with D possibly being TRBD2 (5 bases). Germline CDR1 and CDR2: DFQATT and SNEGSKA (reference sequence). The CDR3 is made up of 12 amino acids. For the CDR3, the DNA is TGCAGTGCCCGGGGTAGCGCCTACAAGCAGTACTTC. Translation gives CSARGSAYKQYF.

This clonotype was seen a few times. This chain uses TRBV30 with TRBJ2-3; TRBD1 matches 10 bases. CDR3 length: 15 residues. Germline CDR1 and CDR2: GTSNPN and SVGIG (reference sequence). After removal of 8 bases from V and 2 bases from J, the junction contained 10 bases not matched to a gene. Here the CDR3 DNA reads TGTGCCGGTAGTCTGACAGGGGGCCCCACAGATACGCAGTATTTT. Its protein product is CAGSLTGGPTDTQYF.

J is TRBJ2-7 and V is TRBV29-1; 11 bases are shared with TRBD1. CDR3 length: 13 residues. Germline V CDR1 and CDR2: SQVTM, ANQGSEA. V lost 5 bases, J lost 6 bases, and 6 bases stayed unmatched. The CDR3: CSVMGQGVGEQYF. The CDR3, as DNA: TGCAGCGTTATGGGACAGGGGGTTGGCGAGCAGTACTTC.

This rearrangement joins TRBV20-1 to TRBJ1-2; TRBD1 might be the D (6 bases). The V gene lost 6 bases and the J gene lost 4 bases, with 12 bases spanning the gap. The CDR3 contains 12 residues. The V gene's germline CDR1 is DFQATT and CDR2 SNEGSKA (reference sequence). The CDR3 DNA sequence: TGCAGTGCGGCAGGGGCAATCTATGGCTACACCTTC. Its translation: CSAAGAIYGYTF.

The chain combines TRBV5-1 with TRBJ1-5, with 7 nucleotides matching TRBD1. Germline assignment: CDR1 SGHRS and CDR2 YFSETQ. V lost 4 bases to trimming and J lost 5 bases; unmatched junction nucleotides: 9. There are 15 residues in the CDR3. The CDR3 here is CASSPGGRLDQPQHF. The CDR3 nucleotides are TGCGCCAGCAGCCCAGGGGGGAGGCTCGATCAGCCCCAGCATTTT.

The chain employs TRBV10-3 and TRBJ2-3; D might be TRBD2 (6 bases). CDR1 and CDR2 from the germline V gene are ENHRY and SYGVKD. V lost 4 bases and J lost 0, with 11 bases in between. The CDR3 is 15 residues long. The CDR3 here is CAISGPSVSTDTQYF. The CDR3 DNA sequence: TGTGCCATCAGTGGGCCTAGCGTTAGCACAGATACGCAGTATTTT.